One sample yielded the 3 T cell receptor beta chains listed below, sequenced in a study of Ad26.COV2.S vaccination and SARS-CoV-2 variants. The table came from immunoSEQ multiplex PCR; TCRdb's copy has only in-frame clones and leaves some out. The data show around 300,000 clones, around 89% seen once. Regarding treatment: over 15 received Ad26.COV2.S at low or high dose, single or two shots; 5 received placebo; per-sample allocation not given. Day 63 following the first vaccine or placebo injection was when the samples were taken. Sequencing was performed on peripheral blood, taken in a trial of Ad26.COV2.S vaccine versus placebo. The receptors here all came from a person aged 18 to 65 who received the Ad26.COV2.S COVID-19 vaccine or a placebo.

The chain has TRBV5-1 and TRBJ2-7; no definite D call. The V end lost 3 bases, the J end lost 0 bases, and 16 bases lay between the germline ends. The CDR3 has 16 amino acids. The germline CDR1 and CDR2 sequences are SGHRS and YFSETQ. This CDR3 is CASSSMTVPLSYEQYF. The DNA for the CDR3 is TGCGCCAGCAGCTCCATGACTGTCCCCCTCTCCTACGAGCAGTACTTC.

The chain is built from TRBV5-4 and TRBJ2-2; unclear D gene. From germline, CDR1 is SGHNT and CDR2 YYREEE (reference sequence). The CDR3 contains 14 residues. Trimming removed 3 bases at V and 1 base at J, with 7 bases between. Written as DNA, the CDR3 is TGTGCCAGCAGCTCCTCCCGGAACACCGGGGAGCTGTTTTTT. Protein: CASSSSRNTGELFF.

In the case of this clone: The same CDR3 can be traced to other DNA sequences in this sample. This CDR3 is CASSLGQSTDTQYF. CDR3 sequence (DNA): TGTGCCAGCAGCCTGGGACAGAGCACAGATACGCAGTATTTT. The chain is built from TRBV13 and TRBJ2-3; 7 bases line up with TRBD1. Unmatched junction bases numbered 2, after V lost 5 bases and J lost 0 bases. Germline CDR1 reads PRHDT; CDR2 reads FYEKMQ (reference sequence). The CDR3 is 14 residues long.